These 10 T cell receptor beta chains were all obtained from the same sample, sequenced in a study of PD-L1 blockade in urothelial cancer. Some clones are missing from TCRdb's copy, which holds only in-frame ones; the method was immunoSEQ multiplex PCR. Of roughly 63,000 clones listed, about 76% were seen once; the top ten hold about 2.9%. Regarding time point: pretreatment peripheral blood. The sequencing used PBMCs, collected around atezolizumab (anti-PD-L1) treatment. All receptors come from a man in his 70s with urothelial cancer.

This chain uses TRBV7-8 with TRBJ1-2, with TRBD1 matching 9 bases. Per germline, CDR1 SGHVS and CDR2 FQNEAQ. CDR3 length equals 14 residues. Unmatched junction bases numbered 5, after V lost 5 bases and J lost 4 bases. For the CDR3, the DNA is TGTGCCAGCAGCATGGGACAGGGAATCTATGGCTACACCTTC. Translated, it gives CASSMGQGIYGYTF. The full variable domain, with the rest looked up from reference TRBV7-8 and TRBJ1-2, is GAGVSQSPRYKVAKRGQDVALRCDPISGHVSLFWYQQALGQGPEFLTYFQNEAQLDKSGLPSDRFFAERPEGSVSTLKIQRTQQEDSAVYLCASSMGQGIYGYTFGSGTRLTVV.

V and J are TRBV15 and TRBJ2-7, with 13 bases lining up with TRBD2. The length of the CDR3 is 18 residues. CDR1 and CDR2 from the germline V gene are LNHNV and YYDKDF (reference sequence). The V segment lost 1 base and the J segment 4 bases; nucleotides outside the gene matches: 10. The chain's CDR3 is CATSRGAGLAGVEYEQYF. The CDR3, as DNA: TGTGCCACCAGCAGAGGGGCTGGACTAGCGGGAGTCGAATACGAGCAGTACTTC.

The rearrangement uses TRBV7-8 and TRBJ2-2; 8 bases align to TRBD2. This CDR3 region has 16 residues. With 5 bases clipped from V and 7 bases from J, the junction kept 12 bases outside the gene matches. The V gene's germline CDR1 is SGHVS and CDR2 FQNEAQ. CDR3 protein: CASSEKLGLAGGELFF. The CDR3, as DNA: TGTGCCAGCAGCGAAAAGTTGGGTCTAGCGGGCGGGGAGCTGTTTTTT.

The chain recombines TRBV30 with TRBJ2-7, with D tentatively TRBD1 (5 bases). CDR1 GTSNPN and CDR2 SVGIG come from the germline V gene (reference sequence). V was trimmed by 0 bases and J by 6 bases, leaving 18 bases between them. The CDR3 spans 15 residues. The chain's CDR3 is CAWSVLRQSRSEQYF. CDR3 nucleotides: TGTGCCTGGAGTGTACTGAGACAGAGTAGGTCCGAGCAGTACTTC.

V and J are TRBV5-6 and TRBJ2-3; D is possibly TRBD1 (6 bases). Germline V lookup: CDR1 SGHDT, CDR2 YYEEEE. Trimming cost V 0 bases and J 4 bases, with 12 bases left between them. The CDR3 is 15 residues long. The CDR3 is CASSLGGGGADTQYF. In DNA, the CDR3 is TGTGCCAGCAGCTTGGGTGGGGGCGGCGCAGATACGCAGTATTTT.

This sequence joins TRBV7-9 and TRBJ2-3, with D tentatively TRBD1 (5 bases). V was clipped by 2 bases and J by 3 bases, with 9 bases between them. Germline V CDR1 and CDR2: SEHNR, FQNEAQ (reference sequence). The CDR3 contains 14 residues. DNA for the CDR3: TGTGCCAGCAGCTTAAGTGGGGCAACAGATACGCAGTATTTT. Translating it yields CASSLSGATDTQYF.

The chain is built from TRBV30 and TRBJ1-1, with TRBD1 matching over 8 bases. Germline-derived CDR1 and CDR2 are GTSNPN and SVGIG (reference sequence). This CDR3 region has 15 residues. The junction had 9 bases not matched to a gene; V was cut back by 0 bases and J by 6 bases. The CDR3 DNA reads as TGTGCCTGGAGTGTACTTGGGCAGGGGGCCGCTGAAGCTTTCTTT. It yields the protein CAWSVLGQGAAEAFF. The full variable domain, rest sourced from reference TRBV30 and TRBJ1-1, is SQTIHQWPATLVQPVGSPLSLECTVEGTSNPNLYWYRQAAGRGLQLLFYSVGIGQISSEVPQNLSASRPQDRQFILSSKKLLLSDSGFYLCAWSVLGQGAAEAFFGQGTRLTVV.

This clone showed up just a few times. The rearrangement joins TRBV19 to TRBJ1-1, with 7 bases fitting TRBD1. Germline CDR1 and CDR2: LNHDA and SQIVND (reference sequence). The CDR3 loop spans 14 amino acids. Trimming removed 1 base from V and 3 bases from J; junction bases left unmatched: 2. In DNA form, the CDR3 reads TGTGCCAGTAGTATAGGACAGGGACACACTGAAGCTTTCTTT. As protein: CASSIGQGHTEAFF.

This clone showed up just once. The J gene is TRBJ1-2, the V gene TRBV2, with TRBD1 matching over 7 bases. Trimming removed 9 bases from V and 1 base from J; junction bases left unmatched: 11. Looked up from germline, CDR1 is SNHLY and CDR2 is FYNNEI. The CDR3 is 15 residues long. The CDR3 loop is CARLDRLNLNYGYTF. The CDR3 DNA reads as TGTGCCAGATTGGACAGGCTAAATCTTAACTATGGCTACACCTTC.

J is TRBJ2-7 and V is TRBV7-6, with D possibly TRBD1 on 6 matching bases. CDR3 length: 17 residues. Trimming removed 1 base from V and 4 bases from J, with 20 bases in between. The V gene's germline CDR1 is SGHVS and CDR2 FNYEAQ. CDR3 in amino acids: CASSLDPPAGAQYEQYF. In DNA, the CDR3 is TGTGCCAGCAGCTTAGACCCTCCGGCAGGGGCTCAATACGAGCAGTACTTC. Complete variable domain (other parts from reference TRBV7-6 and TRBJ2-7): GAGVSQSPRYKVTKRGQDVALRCDPISGHVSLYWYRQALGQGPEFLTYFNYEAQQDKSGLPNDRFSAERPEGSISTLTIQRTEQRDSAMYRCASSLDPPAGAQYEQYFGPGTRLTVT.